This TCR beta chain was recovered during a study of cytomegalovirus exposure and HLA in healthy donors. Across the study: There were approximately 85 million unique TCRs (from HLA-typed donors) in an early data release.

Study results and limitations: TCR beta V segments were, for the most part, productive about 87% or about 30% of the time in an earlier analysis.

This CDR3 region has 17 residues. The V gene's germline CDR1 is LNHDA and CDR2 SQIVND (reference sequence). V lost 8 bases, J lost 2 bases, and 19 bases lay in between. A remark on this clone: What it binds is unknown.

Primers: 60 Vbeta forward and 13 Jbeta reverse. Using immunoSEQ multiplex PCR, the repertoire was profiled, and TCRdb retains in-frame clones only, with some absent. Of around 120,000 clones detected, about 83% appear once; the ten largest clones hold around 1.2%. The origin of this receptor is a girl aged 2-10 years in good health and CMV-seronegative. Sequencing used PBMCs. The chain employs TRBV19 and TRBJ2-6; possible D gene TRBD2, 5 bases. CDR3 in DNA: TGTGCCAGTGCGAACGCCGGGGTAGGTGCTGGGGCCAACGTCCTGACTTTC. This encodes CASANAGVGAGANVLTF.